The rows below give T cell receptor beta chains drawn from one sample of a study of shared clonotypes between healthy human individuals. TCRdb's table, derived via immunoSEQ multiplex PCR, lists solely in-frame clones and lacks some. The sample contains hundreds of thousands of clones, roughly three quarters of which appear only once. Sequencing was performed on PBMCs. These receptors were collected from a woman aged 40 to 50 in good health. Some clones in this sample may be carry-over from other donors' samples. Each CDR3 is given with its conserved first and last residue. Fields, in order: J gene, D gene, V gene, clone size, CDR3 protein, CDR3 DNA. The D gene is left open where the match is weak. Size is omitted from some rows. Given values are once, few, many or a class for expanded clones.

j_call: TRBJ2-3; d_call: TRBD1; v_call: TRBV7-3; clone_size: NA; cdr3_aa: CASSSGQGWGDTQYF; cdr3_nt: TGTGCCAGCAGCTCAGGACAGGGTTGGGGAGATACGCAGTATTTT
j_call: TRBJ2-7; d_call: TRBD1; v_call: TRBV14; clone_size: NA; cdr3_aa: CATHPRDRGNEQYF; cdr3_nt: TGTGCCACTCACCCACGGGACAGGGGTAACGAGCAGTACTTC
j_call: TRBJ2-7; d_call: NA; v_call: TRBV27; clone_size: NA; cdr3_aa: CASSPRQNYEQYF; cdr3_nt: TGTGCCAGCAGTCCAAGACAAAACTACGAGCAGTACTTC
j_call: TRBJ1-3; d_call: NA; v_call: TRBV19; clone_size: NA; cdr3_aa: CASSIQENGNTIYF; cdr3_nt: TGTGCCAGTAGTATACAAGAAAATGGAAACACCATATATTTT
j_call: TRBJ2-7; d_call: TRBD2; v_call: TRBV5-4; clone_size: NA; cdr3_aa: CASSLGLAGAYEQYF; cdr3_nt: TGTGCCAGCAGCCTAGGACTAGCGGGAGCCTACGAGCAGTACTTC
j_call: TRBJ2-2; d_call: TRBD1; v_call: TRBV19; clone_size: NA; cdr3_aa: CASSTTGGAGGELFF; cdr3_nt: TGTGCCAGTAGTACGACAGGGGGCGCGGGCGGGGAGCTGTTTTTT
j_call: TRBJ2-1; d_call: NA; v_call: TRBV30; clone_size: NA; cdr3_aa: CAWSVSGYNEQFF; cdr3_nt: TGTGCCTGGAGTGTATCAGGTTACAATGAGCAGTTCTTC
j_call: TRBJ2-5; d_call: NA; v_call: TRBV27; clone_size: NA; cdr3_aa: CASSPMAATSQETQYF; cdr3_nt: TGTGCCAGCAGCCCGATGGCCGCGACGAGTCAAGAGACCCAGTACTTC
j_call: TRBJ2-1; d_call: NA; v_call: TRBV7-9; clone_size: NA; cdr3_aa: CASSPYWSLSSYNEQFF; cdr3_nt: TGTGCCAGCAGCCCCTACTGGAGTTTGAGCTCCTACAATGAGCAGTTCTTC
j_call: TRBJ2-7; d_call: NA; v_call: TRBV25-1; clone_size: NA; cdr3_aa: CATVGGHYEQYF; cdr3_nt: TGTGCCACCGTCGGGGGTCACTACGAGCAGTACTTC
j_call: TRBJ1-3; d_call: TRBD1; v_call: TRBV30; clone_size: NA; cdr3_aa: CAWDRGLEVGNTIYF; cdr3_nt: TGTGCCTGGGACAGGGGGCTGGAAGTGGGAAACACCATATATTTT
j_call: TRBJ2-7; d_call: TRBD2; v_call: TRBV28; clone_size: NA; cdr3_aa: CASRTSGAYEQYF; cdr3_nt: TGTGCCAGCAGGACTAGCGGCGCCTACGAGCAGTACTTC
j_call: TRBJ1-4; d_call: NA; v_call: TRBV25-1; clone_size: NA; cdr3_aa: CASSLIGPREKLFF; cdr3_nt: TGTGCCAGCAGTCTGATCGGGCCGCGAGAAAAACTGTTTTTT
j_call: TRBJ2-5; d_call: NA; v_call: TRBV18; clone_size: few; cdr3_aa: CASSPPPDPETQYF; cdr3_nt: TGTGCCAGCTCACCACCACCAGACCCGGAGACCCAGTACTTC
j_call: TRBJ1-4; d_call: NA; v_call: TRBV19; clone_size: NA; cdr3_aa: CASSKRQLSNEKLFF; cdr3_nt: TGTGCCAGTAGTAAACGACAGCTCTCTAATGAAAAACTGTTTTTT
j_call: TRBJ1-2; d_call: NA; v_call: TRBV6-5; clone_size: NA; cdr3_aa: CASKEGPLYGYTF; cdr3_nt: TGTGCCAGCAAGGAGGGGCCGTTATATGGCTACACCTTC
j_call: TRBJ1-5; d_call: NA; v_call: TRBV30; clone_size: NA; cdr3_aa: CAWSAFGFGVEPQHF; cdr3_nt: TGTGCCTGGAGTGCGTTCGGCTTTGGTGTAGAGCCCCAGCATTTT
j_call: TRBJ2-6; d_call: NA; v_call: TRBV7-9; clone_size: NA; cdr3_aa: CASSPRGSGANVLTF; cdr3_nt: TGTGCCAGCAGCCCCCGGGGGTCTGGGGCCAACGTCCTGACTTTC
j_call: TRBJ2-5; d_call: NA; v_call: TRBV4-3; clone_size: few; cdr3_aa: CASSQDLRSSGVQTQYF; cdr3_nt: TGCGCCAGCAGCCAAGACCTTAGATCCTCGGGGGTCCAGACCCAGTACTTC
j_call: TRBJ1-4; d_call: NA; v_call: TRBV19; clone_size: NA; cdr3_aa: CASSIDYGGVEKLFF; cdr3_nt: TGTGCCAGTAGTATAGATTACGGCGGAGTTGAAAAACTGTTTTTT
j_call: TRBJ2-2; d_call: NA; v_call: TRBV4-2; clone_size: many; cdr3_aa: CASSGPRMELFF; cdr3_nt: TGTGCCAGCAGCGGTCCTCGTATGGAGCTGTTTTTT
j_call: TRBJ2-2; d_call: NA; v_call: TRBV4-2; clone_size: NA; cdr3_aa: CASSQDSLGTGELFF; cdr3_nt: TGTGCCAGCAGCCAAGATAGTTTGGGCACCGGGGAGCTGTTTTTT
j_call: TRBJ2-3; d_call: NA; v_call: TRBV19; clone_size: NA; cdr3_aa: CASSIGTDTQYF; cdr3_nt: TGTGCCAGTAGTATTGGAACAGATACGCAGTATTTT
j_call: TRBJ2-2; d_call: NA; v_call: TRBV19; clone_size: NA; cdr3_aa: CASSMLTGELFF; cdr3_nt: TGTGCCAGTAGTATGCTAACCGGGGAGCTGTTTTTT
j_call: TRBJ1-4; d_call: NA; v_call: TRBV7-9; clone_size: NA; cdr3_aa: CASSPLTGAEGEKLFF; cdr3_nt: TGTGCCAGCAGCCCCTTAACAGGCGCAGAGGGTGAAAAACTGTTTTTT
j_call: TRBJ2-5; d_call: NA; v_call: TRBV6-5; clone_size: many; cdr3_aa: CASSYSVADRETQYF; cdr3_nt: TGTGCCAGCAGTTACTCGGTTGCAGACAGAGAGACCCAGTACTTC